Each of the 26 T cell receptor beta chains below was sequenced from the same sample in a study of CD8 T cells in Susac syndrome. Random-hexamer reverse transcription was applied to about 0.45 to 1 ug RNA. MiXCR was run by TCRdb on the immunoSEQ multiplex PCR reads, yielding one entry per CDR3 protein. Here the sample spans some 300,000 distinct CDR3 sequences, over 75% being singletons. The sequencing sample was made of CD8+ T cells from PBMCs. Every receptor here comes from a human donor with multiple sclerosis.

The chain couples TRBV28 to TRBJ1-5; TRBD1 might be the D (6 bases). Trimming cost V 9 bases and J 5 bases, with 23 bases left between them. CDR1 MDHEN and CDR2 SYDVKM come from the germline V gene. This CDR3 is 16 amino acids long. CDR3 protein: CASSNSPGQGYQPQHF. CDR3 nucleotides: TGTGCCAGTAGTAATTCCCCCGGGCAGGGGTATCAGCCCCAGCATTTT. The variable domain in full, with the rest retrieved from reference TRBV28 and TRBJ1-5, is DVKVTQSSRYLVKRTGEKVFLECVQDMDHENMFWYRQDPGLGLRLIYFSYDVKMKEKGDIPEGYSVSREKKERFSLILESASTNQTSMYLCASSNSPGQGYQPQHFGDGTRLSIL.

This sequence joins TRBV7-2 and TRBJ2-1; D remains ambiguous. There are 15 residues in the CDR3. Trimming removed 1 base at V and 3 bases at J, with 10 bases between. Per germline, CDR1 SGHTA and CDR2 FQGNSA. The CDR3 coding sequence is TGTGCCAGCAGCTTAGGCCAAGCAGGCTACAATGAGCAGTTCTTC. It specifies CASSLGQAGYNEQFF.

CDR3 sequence reads: CASRRALRGSDTQYF. The DNA for the CDR3 is TGTGCCAGCAGAAGGGCCTTGCGGGGCTCAGATACGCAGTATTTT. The chain has TRBV27 and TRBJ2-3; D is perhaps TRBD2 (6 bases). V was clipped by 6 bases and J by 4 bases, with 17 bases between them. CDR3 size: 15 residues. Germline V gene data show CDR1 as MNHEY and CDR2 as SMNVEV (reference sequence).

The chain has TRBV12-3 or TRBV12-4 and TRBJ2-1, with TRBD2 identical over 7 bases. The V segment lost 6 bases and the J segment 0 bases; nucleotides outside the gene matches: 20. CDR3 size: 20 residues. CDR3 nucleotide sequence: TGTGCCAGCAGCCCCGGGGAACTAGCGTGGATAGAGAGCTCCTACAATGAGCAGTTCTTC. It yields the protein CASSPGELAWIESSYNEQFF.

This chain links TRBV28 with TRBJ1-4; 7 bases agree with TRBD1. CDR3 length: 16 amino acids. The V and J ends lost 1 base and 4 bases, in that order; junction bases with no gene match: 6. Germline V CDR1 and CDR2: MDHEN, SYDVKM. The CDR3 is CASSLSSPGGNEKLFF. The CDR3 DNA reads as TGTGCCAGCAGTTTATCGTCGCCAGGGGGTAATGAAAAACTGTTTTTT.

The V call is TRBV29-1, the J call TRBJ2-3; D is possibly TRBD1 (5 bases). Trimming took off 7 bases at V and 5 bases at J, with 13 bases between the two ends. The germline gives CDR1 SQVTM, CDR2 ANQGSEA. CDR3 size: 12 residues. In DNA form, the CDR3 reads TGCAGCGGAAGCAGGGTGGTAGATACGCAGTATTTT. Its protein product is CSGSRVVDTQYF.

The chain carries TRBV20-1 and TRBJ2-1; a possible D gene is TRBD2 (6 bases). This CDR3 has 15 amino acids. Trimming took 1 base from V and 2 from J, leaving 12 bases between them. Germline CDR1 is DFQATT and CDR2 is SNEGSKA (reference sequence). CDR3 protein: CSARVPRTTYNEQFF. The CDR3 bases are TGCAGTGCTAGAGTTCCTCGGACTACCTACAATGAGCAGTTCTTC.

The chain is built from TRBV6-5 and TRBJ2-7; D is uncertain. CDR3 length: 12 amino acids. V gave up 2 bases and J gave up 5 bases, with 7 bases separating them. Germline assignment: CDR1 MNHEY and CDR2 SVGAGI. The CDR3 region is CASSYDHHEQYF. For the CDR3, the DNA is TGTGCCAGCAGTTACGACCACCACGAGCAGTACTTC.

This chain joins TRBV18 and TRBJ2-1; D call uncertain. Looked up from germline, CDR1 is KGHSH and CDR2 is LQKENI. Trimming took off 2 bases at V and 7 bases at J, with 12 bases between the two ends. The CDR3 consists of 14 residues. The CDR3 loop reads CASSPENAANEQFF. The CDR3 nucleotides are TGTGCCAGCTCACCAGAGAACGCGGCTAATGAGCAGTTCTTC.

The chain recombines TRBV7-8 with TRBJ2-1, with no clear D. V gave up 4 bases and J gave up 0 bases, with 16 bases separating them. Germline values: CDR1 SGHVS, CDR2 FQNEAQ. The CDR3 extends over 17 amino acids. The CDR3 is CASSSMGLSSSYNEQFF. The CDR3 DNA follows: TGTGCCAGCAGCTCTATGGGCTTATCCAGCTCCTACAATGAGCAGTTCTTC.

This clonotype was seen only a few times. J is TRBJ2-7 and V is TRBV27; no definite D call. Germline CDR1 reads MNHEY; CDR2 reads SMNVEV (reference sequence). Trimming took off 8 bases at V and 2 bases at J, with 13 bases between the two ends. The CDR3 sequence is 13 residues long. The CDR3: CASGLTRTYEQYF. The CDR3 coding sequence is TGTGCCAGCGGCTTGACGCGAACCTACGAGCAGTACTTC.

The CDR3 loop reads CASSWASYEQYF. The CDR3 DNA sequence: TGTGCCAGCAGCTGGGCATCCTACGAGCAGTACTTC. This chain connects TRBV7-9 to TRBJ2-7, with no clear D. Trimming removed 4 bases from V and 1 base from J, with 5 bases in between. The CDR3 is 12 residues long. Germline V gene data show CDR1 as SEHNR and CDR2 as FQNEAQ (reference sequence).

The chain uses TRBV28 and TRBJ2-7; possible D gene TRBD1, 6 bases. The germline CDR1 and CDR2 sequences are MDHEN and SYDVKM. The V end was cut by 3 bases, the J end by 0 bases, with 18 bases between. The CDR3 is 17 amino acids. CDR3 loop: CASSFFYPTGNSYEQYF. The CDR3 DNA is TGTGCCAGCAGTTTCTTTTATCCCACAGGGAACTCCTACGAGCAGTACTTC.

The chain uses TRBV27 and TRBJ2-7; the match to TRBD1 covers 8 bases. J was trimmed by 3 bases and V by 5 bases; bases with no gene match: 6. There are 14 residues in the CDR3. Germline assignment: CDR1 MNHEY and CDR2 SMNVEV (reference sequence). CDR3 protein: CASSASTGGYEQYF. The CDR3 DNA reads as TGTGCCAGCAGTGCCTCAACAGGGGGCTACGAGCAGTACTTC.

The chain couples TRBV6-6 to TRBJ2-7, with D uncertain. V gave up 2 bases and J gave up 5 bases, with 4 bases separating them. Looked up from germline, CDR1 is MNHNY and CDR2 is SVGAGI (reference sequence). This CDR3 is built from 11 residues. DNA for the CDR3: TGTGCCAGCAGTTACGTGGACGAGCAGTACTTC. It is translated as CASSYVDEQYF.

The chain couples TRBV7-2 to TRBJ2-1; tentatively, D is TRBD2 (5 bases). Germline loops: CDR1 SGHTA, CDR2 FQGNSA. V shed 1 base and J shed 8 bases, with 15 bases lying between them. The length of the CDR3 is 15 residues. As DNA, the CDR3 is TGTGCCAGCAGCTTAGTGGCGGGCCCTACCGATGAGCAGTTCTTC. The encoded protein is CASSLVAGPTDEQFF.

The chain links TRBV13 to TRBJ1-1, with D uncertain. The CDR3 is 13 residues long. Looked up from germline, CDR1 is PRHDT and CDR2 is FYEKMQ (reference sequence). The V end lost 1 base, the J end lost 6 bases, and 9 bases lay between the germline ends. The CDR3 DNA is TGTGCCAGCAGCTTAGTGGCGGTGTCTGAAGCTTTCTTT. Encoded protein: CASSLVAVSEAFF.

The chain recombines TRBV4-1 with TRBJ2-1; TRBD2 might be the D (5 bases). Germline CDR1 MGHRA, CDR2 YSYEKL. V lost 6 bases to trimming and J lost 7 bases, with 19 bases between them. The CDR3 runs 15 residues. The CDR3 DNA sequence: TGCGCCAGCAGTACGAAAGAAACACTAGGAAATGAGCAGTTCTTC. Protein: CASSTKETLGNEQFF.

This clonotype was counted a single time. The chain recombines TRBV27 with TRBJ1-4; D possibly corresponds to TRBD1 (6 bases). The CDR3 totals 15 residues. V lost 5 bases to trimming and J lost 8 bases, with 18 bases between them. Germline-derived CDR1 and CDR2 are MNHEY and SMNVEV (reference sequence). CDR3 in DNA: TGTGCCAGCAGTATGTTCGTGGGGGCCTCGGAAAAACTGTTTTTT. Protein: CASSMFVGASEKLFF.

The rearrangement links TRBV6-5 to TRBJ2-1, with TRBD1 matching 10 bases. CDR1 and CDR2 (germline): MNHEY, SVGAGI. This CDR3 contains 15 residues. V lost 0 bases to trimming and J lost 8 bases; unmatched junction nucleotides: 4. In DNA, the CDR3 is TGTGCCAGCAGTTACTCAGGGGGGACAGGGGATGAGCAGTTCTTC. It encodes CASSYSGGTGDEQFF.

The chain recombines TRBV7-7 with TRBJ2-3; 8 bases align to TRBD2. J was trimmed by 3 bases and V by 4 bases; bases with no gene match: 9. There are 16 residues in the CDR3. Germline CDR1 and CDR2: SSHAT and FNYEAQ (reference sequence). The DNA for the CDR3 is TGTGCCAGCAGCTCGGGGGGGCTACAAGCGACAGATACGCAGTATTTT. As protein: CASSSGGLQATDTQYF.

The CDR3 DNA sequence: TGTGCCAGCAGTTTTAGCGGTTGGGGCAGGGGTGCCTACGAGCAGTACTTC. This translates into CASSFSGWGRGAYEQYF. This rearrangement joins TRBV28 to TRBJ2-7, with D perhaps assigned TRBD1 or TRBD2 (6 bases each). This CDR3 has 17 amino acids. Germline V gene data show CDR1 as MDHEN and CDR2 as SYDVKM. Between the trimmed V and J ends, which lost 3 bases and 2 bases, there was a span of 20 bases.

This clonotype was seen more than once but under ten times. The chain has TRBV20-1 and TRBJ2-7; TRBD2 matches at 11 bases. V shed 3 bases, J shed 0 bases, and the junction held 1 base outside the gene matches. This CDR3 is 14 amino acids long. From germline, CDR1 is DFQATT and CDR2 SNEGSKA (reference sequence). CDR3 nucleotide sequence: TGCAGTGCTAGGACTAGCGGGACCTCCTACGAGCAGTACTTC. As protein: CSARTSGTSYEQYF.

This clonotype occurred a few times. The gene calls are TRBV6-5 and TRBJ2-2; the D is unclear. Germline loops: CDR1 MNHEY, CDR2 SVGAGI. The CDR3 runs to 13 residues. The V and J ends lost 6 bases and 6 bases respectively, with 11 bases between them. CDR3 region: CASSLSNPGELFF. The CDR3 DNA follows: TGTGCCAGCAGCCTTAGTAACCCCGGGGAGCTGTTTTTT.

The chain recombines TRBV6-2 or TRBV6-3 with TRBJ2-5; the D is unclear. The CDR3 consists of 16 residues. Trimming removed 0 bases at V and 0 bases at J, with 11 bases between. Germline V gives CDR1 MNHEY, CDR2 SVGEGT. The CDR3 is CASSYSESRYQETQYF. CDR3 nucleotides: TGTGCCAGCAGTTACTCGGAGTCCCGGTACCAAGAGACCCAGTACTTC.

The rearrangement joins TRBV13 to TRBJ1-1; possible D gene TRBD1, 6 bases. The CDR3 is 14 residues long. V lost 6 bases and J lost 2, with 13 bases in between. The germline CDR1 and CDR2 sequences are PRHDT and FYEKMQ (reference sequence). The CDR3 coding sequence is TGTGCCAGCAGACCAGGGGAAGGAAACACTGAAGCTTTCTTT. Its translation is CASRPGEGNTEAFF.